This T cell receptor beta chain came from a study of T cells after yellow fever vaccination. General study points: It was the secondary response that reached its peak faster, day 5 versus 15, but it was weaker.

CDR1 is DFQATT and CDR2 is SNEGSKA in the germline V gene (reference sequence). The CDR3 length is 13 residues. V gave up 6 bases and J gave up 5 bases, with 16 bases separating them. For this clonotype: The antigen is unknown.

TCRdb processed the 5' RACE reads anew with MiXCR; each CDR3 protein has one entry. Counted here are some 400,000 distinct CDR3 sequences, 15% to 20% occurring once; the ten biggest clones make up 15% to 20%. This specimen consisted of PBMCs, obtained before the yellow fever booster vaccination. The rearrangement links TRBV20-1 to TRBJ2-5; weak D call: TRBD2 (6 bases). The sequence came from a man in his late teens or twenties who received the YFV17D yellow fever vaccine. CDR3 residues: CSAGFGGMETQYF. CDR3 nucleotides: TGCAGTGCGGGCTTTGGGGGGATGGAGACCCAGTACTTC.